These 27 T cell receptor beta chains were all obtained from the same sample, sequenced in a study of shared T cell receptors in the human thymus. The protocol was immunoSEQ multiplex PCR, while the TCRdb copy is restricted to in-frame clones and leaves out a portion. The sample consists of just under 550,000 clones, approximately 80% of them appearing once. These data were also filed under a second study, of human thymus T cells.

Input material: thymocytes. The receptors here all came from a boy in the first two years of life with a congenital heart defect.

The CDR3 DNA is TGTGCCAGCAGCCCTAGTAACTCTGGGGCCAACGTCCTGACTTTC. Protein sequence: CASSPSNSGANVLTF. The chain combines TRBV25-1 with TRBJ2-6; D gene unclear. The CDR3 spans 15 residues. V was cut by 6 bases and J by 0 bases, with 9 bases left in between. Germline V gene sequence: CDR1 MGHDK, CDR2 SYGVNS.

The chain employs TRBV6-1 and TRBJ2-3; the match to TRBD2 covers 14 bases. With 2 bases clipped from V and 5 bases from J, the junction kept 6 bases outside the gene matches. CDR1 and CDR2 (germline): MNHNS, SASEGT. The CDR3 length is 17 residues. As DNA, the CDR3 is TGTGCCAGCAGTGAATTCGGGACTAGCGGGAGAAAAGATACGCAGTATTTT. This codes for CASSEFGTSGRKDTQYF.

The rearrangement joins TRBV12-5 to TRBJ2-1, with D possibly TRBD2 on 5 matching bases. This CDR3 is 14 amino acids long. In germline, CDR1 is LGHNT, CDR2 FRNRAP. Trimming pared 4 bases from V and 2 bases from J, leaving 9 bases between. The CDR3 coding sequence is TGTGCTAGTGGTTGGACCGGGACCTACAATGAGCAGTTCTTC. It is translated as CASGWTGTYNEQFF.

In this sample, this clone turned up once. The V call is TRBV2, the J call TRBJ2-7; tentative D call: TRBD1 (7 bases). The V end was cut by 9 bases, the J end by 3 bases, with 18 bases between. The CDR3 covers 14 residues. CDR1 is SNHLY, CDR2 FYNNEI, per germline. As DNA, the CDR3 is TGTGCCAGTCAGGGGGGAAGTCTTCACTACGAGCAGTACTTC. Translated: CASQGGSLHYEQYF. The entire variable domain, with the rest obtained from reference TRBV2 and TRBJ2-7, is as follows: EPEVTQTPSHQVTQMGQEVILRCVPISNHLYFYWYRQILGQKVEFLVSFYNNEISEKSEIFDDQFSVERPDGSNFTLKIRSTKLEDSAMYFCASQGGSLHYEQYFGPGTRLTVT.

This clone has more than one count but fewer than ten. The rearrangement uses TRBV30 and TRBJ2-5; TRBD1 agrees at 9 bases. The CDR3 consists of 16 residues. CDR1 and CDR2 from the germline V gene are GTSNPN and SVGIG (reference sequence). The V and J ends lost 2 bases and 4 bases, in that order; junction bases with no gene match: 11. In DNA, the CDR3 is TGTGCCTGGAGTATACTATGGACAGGGGAGGGAGAGACCCAGTACTTC. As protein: CAWSILWTGEGETQYF. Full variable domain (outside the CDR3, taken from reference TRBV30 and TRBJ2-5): SQTIHQWPATLVQPVGSPLSLECTVEGTSNPNLYWYRQAAGRGLQLLFYSVGIGQISSEVPQNLSASRPQDRQFILSSKKLLLSDSGFYLCAWSILWTGEGETQYFGPGTRLLVL.

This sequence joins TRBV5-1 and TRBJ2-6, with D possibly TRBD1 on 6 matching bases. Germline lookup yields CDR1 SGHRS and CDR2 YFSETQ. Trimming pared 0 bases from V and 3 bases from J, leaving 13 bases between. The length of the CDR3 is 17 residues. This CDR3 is CASSLGAGAGGANVLTF. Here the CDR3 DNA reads TGCGCCAGCAGCTTGGGTGCAGGGGCTGGTGGGGCCAACGTCCTGACTTTC.

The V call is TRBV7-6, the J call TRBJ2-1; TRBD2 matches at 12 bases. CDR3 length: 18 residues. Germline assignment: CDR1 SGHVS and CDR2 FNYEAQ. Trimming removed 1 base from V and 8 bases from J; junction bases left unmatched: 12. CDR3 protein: CASSLVRTSGTWMDEQFF. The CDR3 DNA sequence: TGTGCCAGCAGCTTAGTTCGGACTAGCGGGACTTGGATGGATGAGCAGTTCTTC.

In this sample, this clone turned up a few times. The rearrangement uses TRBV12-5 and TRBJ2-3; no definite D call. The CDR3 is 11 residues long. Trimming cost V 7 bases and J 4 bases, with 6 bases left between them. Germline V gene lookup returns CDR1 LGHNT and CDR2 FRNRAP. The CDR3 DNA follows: TGTGCTAGTGTCTATTCAGATACGCAGTATTTT. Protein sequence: CASVYSDTQYF.

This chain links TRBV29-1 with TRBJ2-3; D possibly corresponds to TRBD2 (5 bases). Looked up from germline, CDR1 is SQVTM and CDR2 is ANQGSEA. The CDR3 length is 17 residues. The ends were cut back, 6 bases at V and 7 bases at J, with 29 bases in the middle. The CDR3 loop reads CSVEIIIAPPRTYTQYF. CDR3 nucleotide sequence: TGCAGCGTCGAGATAATCATAGCGCCCCCCCGGACGTATACGCAGTATTTT.

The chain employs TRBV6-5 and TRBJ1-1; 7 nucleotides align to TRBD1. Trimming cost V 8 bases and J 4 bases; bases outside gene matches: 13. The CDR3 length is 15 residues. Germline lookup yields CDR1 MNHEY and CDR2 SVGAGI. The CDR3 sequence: CASFQGGEGSTEAFF. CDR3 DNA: TGTGCCAGCTTCCAGGGGGGTGAGGGGAGCACTGAAGCTTTCTTT.

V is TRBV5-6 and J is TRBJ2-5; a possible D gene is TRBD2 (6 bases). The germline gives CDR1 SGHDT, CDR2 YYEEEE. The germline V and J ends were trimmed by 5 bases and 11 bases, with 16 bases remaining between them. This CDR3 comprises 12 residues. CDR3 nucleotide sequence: TGTGCCAGCAGTCGGTTTAGCCGGGAGCAGTACTTC. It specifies CASSRFSREQYF.

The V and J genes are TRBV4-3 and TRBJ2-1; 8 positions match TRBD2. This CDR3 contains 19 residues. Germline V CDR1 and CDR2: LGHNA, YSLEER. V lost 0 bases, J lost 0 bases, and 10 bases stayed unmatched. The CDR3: CASSQDKASGLPSYNEQFF. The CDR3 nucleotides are TGCGCCAGCAGCCAAGATAAGGCTAGCGGGTTACCCTCCTACAATGAGCAGTTCTTC.

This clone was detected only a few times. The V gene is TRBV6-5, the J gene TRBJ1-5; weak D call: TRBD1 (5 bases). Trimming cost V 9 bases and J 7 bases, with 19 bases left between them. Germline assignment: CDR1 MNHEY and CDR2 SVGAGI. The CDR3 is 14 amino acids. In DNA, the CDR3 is TGTGCCAGTGTCCCTCGGCAGGGAGGCCAGCCCCAGCATTTT. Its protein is CASVPRQGGQPQHF.

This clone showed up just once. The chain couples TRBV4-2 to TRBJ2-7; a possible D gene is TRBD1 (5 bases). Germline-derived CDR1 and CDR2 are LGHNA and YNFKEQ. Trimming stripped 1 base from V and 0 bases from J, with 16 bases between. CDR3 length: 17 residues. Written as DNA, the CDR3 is TGTGCCAGCAGCCAAGCTATTGGGGCGGCCCCCTCCTACGAGCAGTACTTC. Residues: CASSQAIGAAPSYEQYF.

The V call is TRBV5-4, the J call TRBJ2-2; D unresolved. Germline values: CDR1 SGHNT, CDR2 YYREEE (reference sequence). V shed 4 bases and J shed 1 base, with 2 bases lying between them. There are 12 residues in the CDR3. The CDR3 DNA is TGTGCCAGCAGCCAGAACACCGGGGAGCTGTTTTTT. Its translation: CASSQNTGELFF. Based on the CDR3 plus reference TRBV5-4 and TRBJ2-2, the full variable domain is ETGVTQSPTHLIKTRGQQVTLRCSSQSGHNTVSWYQQALGQGPQFIFQYYREEENGRGNFPPRFSGLQFPNYSSELNVNALELDDSALYLCASSQNTGELFFGEGSRLTVL.

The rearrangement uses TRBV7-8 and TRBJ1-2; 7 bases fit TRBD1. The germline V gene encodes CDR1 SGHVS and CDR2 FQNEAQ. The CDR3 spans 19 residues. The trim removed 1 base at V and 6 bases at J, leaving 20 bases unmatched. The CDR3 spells CASSLVKWKSGQRWNGYTF. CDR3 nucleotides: TGTGCCAGCAGCTTAGTTAAATGGAAGTCGGGACAGCGCTGGAATGGCTACACCTTC.

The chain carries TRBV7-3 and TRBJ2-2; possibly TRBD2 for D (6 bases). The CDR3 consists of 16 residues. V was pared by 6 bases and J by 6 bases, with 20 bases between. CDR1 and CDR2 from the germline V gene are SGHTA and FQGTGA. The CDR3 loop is CASRLRRDPRAGELFF. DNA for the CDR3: TGTGCCAGCAGGTTACGGCGGGACCCCCGGGCCGGGGAGCTGTTTTTT.

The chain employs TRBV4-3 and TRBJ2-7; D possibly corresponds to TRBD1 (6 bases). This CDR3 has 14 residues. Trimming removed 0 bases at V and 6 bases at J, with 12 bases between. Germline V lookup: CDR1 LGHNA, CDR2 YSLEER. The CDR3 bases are TGCGCCAGCAGCCAAGATCTGGGGGCGTCCGAGCAGTACTTC. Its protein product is CASSQDLGASEQYF.

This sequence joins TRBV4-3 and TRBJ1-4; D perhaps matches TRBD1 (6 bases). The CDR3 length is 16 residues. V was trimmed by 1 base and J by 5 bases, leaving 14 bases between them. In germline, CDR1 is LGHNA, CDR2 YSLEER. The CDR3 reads CASSQVSGGPNEKLFF. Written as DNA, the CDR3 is TGCGCCAGCAGCCAAGTGAGCGGGGGGCCGAATGAAAAACTGTTTTTT.

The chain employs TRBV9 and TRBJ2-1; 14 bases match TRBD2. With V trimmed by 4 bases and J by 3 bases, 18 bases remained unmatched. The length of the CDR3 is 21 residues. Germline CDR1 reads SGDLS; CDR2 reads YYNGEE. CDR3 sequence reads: CASSPRPPGGLAGVSYNEQFF. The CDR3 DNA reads TGTGCCAGCAGCCCTCGCCCCCCCGGGGGACTAGCGGGAGTAAGCTACAATGAGCAGTTCTTC.

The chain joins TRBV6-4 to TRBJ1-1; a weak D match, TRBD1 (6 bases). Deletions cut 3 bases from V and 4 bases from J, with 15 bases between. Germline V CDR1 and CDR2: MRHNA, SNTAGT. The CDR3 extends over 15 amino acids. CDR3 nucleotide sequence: TGTGCCAGCAGTGAAGATGGATTAGGGGGCACTGAAGCTTTCTTT. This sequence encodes CASSEDGLGGTEAFF.

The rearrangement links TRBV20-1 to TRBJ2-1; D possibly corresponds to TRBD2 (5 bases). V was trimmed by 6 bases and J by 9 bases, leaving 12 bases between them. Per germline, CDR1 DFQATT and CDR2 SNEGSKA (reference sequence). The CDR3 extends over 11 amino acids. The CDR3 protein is CSAFTSGEQFF. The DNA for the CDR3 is TGCAGTGCATTCACTAGTGGTGAGCAGTTCTTC.

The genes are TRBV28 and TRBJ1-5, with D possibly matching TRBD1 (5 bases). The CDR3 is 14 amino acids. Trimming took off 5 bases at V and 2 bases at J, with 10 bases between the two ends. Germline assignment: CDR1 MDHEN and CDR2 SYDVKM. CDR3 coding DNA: TGTGCCAGCAGTCCCCCAGGGCGCAATCAGCCCCAGCATTTT. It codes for CASSPPGRNQPQHF.

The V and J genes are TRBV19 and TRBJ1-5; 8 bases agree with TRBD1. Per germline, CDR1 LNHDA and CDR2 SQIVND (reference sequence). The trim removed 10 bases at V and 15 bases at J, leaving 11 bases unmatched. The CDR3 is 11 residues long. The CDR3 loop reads CATSEDRVLHF. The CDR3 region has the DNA TGTGCCACCTCCGAGGACAGGGTATTGCATTTT.

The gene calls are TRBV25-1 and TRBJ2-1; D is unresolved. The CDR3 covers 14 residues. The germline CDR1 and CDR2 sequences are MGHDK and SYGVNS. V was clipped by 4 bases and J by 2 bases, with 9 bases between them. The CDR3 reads CASSVARTYNEQFF. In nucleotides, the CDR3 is TGTGCCAGCAGTGTGGCGCGGACCTACAATGAGCAGTTCTTC.

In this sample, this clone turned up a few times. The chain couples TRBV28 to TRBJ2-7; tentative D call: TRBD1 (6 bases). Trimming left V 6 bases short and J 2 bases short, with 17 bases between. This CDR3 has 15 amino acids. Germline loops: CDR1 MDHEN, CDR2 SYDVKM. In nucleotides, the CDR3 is TGTGCCAGCAGGGCTGGGGGCCGCCGGCCCTACGAGCAGTACTTC. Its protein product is CASRAGGRRPYEQYF.

For the CDR3, the DNA is TGTGCCAGCAGCGTAGGGGGGGTGGAAGGCCTGAACACTGAAGCTTTCTTT. This translates into CASSVGGVEGLNTEAFF. The gene calls are TRBV9 and TRBJ1-1; a possible D gene is TRBD1 (5 bases). CDR3 length: 17 amino acids. With 0 bases removed from V and 0 bases from J, the gap between germline ends came to 15 bases. Looked up from germline, CDR1 is SGDLS and CDR2 is YYNGEE.